This TCR beta chain was found in a study of graft-versus-host responses after intestinal transplantation. Study results and caveats: Early post-transplant HvG declines were associated with peak circulating GvH clone levels.

Profiled with immunoSEQ multiplex PCR; TCRdb holds only in-frame clones, not every one. The sample includes over 90,000 clones, about nine tenths of them seen just once. About this clone: Its matching antigen is unknown.

In germline, CDR1 is MNHEY, CDR2 SMNVEV (reference sequence). V shed 3 bases and J 4 bases; nucleotides not matched to a gene: 19. The length of the CDR3 is 19 residues. The sample consisted of unstimulated CD4+ T cells sorted from spleen or lymph node cells, taken before transplant. This receptor was taken from a human donor who was the organ donor for an intestinal transplant. This chain connects TRBV27 to TRBJ2-5; TRBD2 aligns across 8 bases. DNA of the CDR3: TGTGCCAGCAGTTTGTCCGCGAGGGGTCGAGGACTAGCTGGAGAGACCCAGTACTTC. Protein product: CASSLSARGRGLAGETQYF.